What follows is one TCR beta chain and its context. The antigen remains unidentified. This entry is derived from a study of somatic mutations in cytotoxic T cells in rheumatoid arthritis. Study-level information: After diagnosis, patient blood (around 30 ml EDTA) was drawn right away, before any treatment was given. Study-level results: It was in rheumatoid arthritis patients, but not in healthy controls, that CD8+ clonality increased with age.

Profiling relied on immunoSEQ multiplex PCR, and the TCRdb table lists in-frame clones only, not all of them. This sample has about 14,000 clones; around 74% occur once, and the top ten carry around 15%. Germline V gene data show CDR1 as MNHEY and CDR2 as SMNVEV (reference sequence). The trim removed 0 bases at V and 5 bases at J, leaving 7 bases unmatched. The CDR3 loop spans 17 amino acids. Sequenced material: CD8+ T cells sorted from blood. The V gene is TRBV27, the J gene TRBJ2-5; TRBD2 agrees at 12 bases. The clonotype originates from an adult with rheumatoid arthritis. CDR3 bases: TGTGCCAGCAGTTTATCCGGACTAGCGGGGTCTCTGGAGACCCAGTACTTC. Translated: CASSLSGLAGSLETQYF.